The 16 T cell receptor beta chains presented below share a single source sample, sequenced in a study of blood T cell repertoires in COVID-19. Profiled with immunoSEQ multiplex PCR; TCRdb holds only in-frame clones, not every one. Counted here are 150,000 to 200,000 clones, 93% occurring once; the ten biggest clones make up roughly 2.1%. Material for sequencing was peripheral blood. The receptor set was obtained from a woman aged 55-70 years with COVID-19, enrolled during active disease.

The CDR3 region has the DNA TGTGCCAGCAGCGTAGTTTCAGATTCTTATGGCTACACCTTC. Amino acid sequence: CASSVVSDSYGYTF. The chain links TRBV9 to TRBJ1-2; no reliable D call. Trimming shortened V by 0 bases and J by 5 bases, and 11 bases separated the two germline ends. Germline lookup yields CDR1 SGDLS and CDR2 YYNGEE. The CDR3 contains 14 residues. Looking up the rest from reference TRBV9 and TRBJ1-2 gives the full variable domain: DSGVTQTPKHLITATGQRVTLRCSPRSGDLSVYWYQQSLDQGLQFLIQYYNGEERAKGNILERFSAQQFPDLHSELNLSSLELGDSALYFCASSVVSDSYGYTFGSGTRLTVV.

V and J are TRBV7-9 and TRBJ1-5; 10 bases are shared with TRBD1. J lost 1 base, V lost 6 bases, and 0 bases had no gene match. Germline CDR1 is SEHNR and CDR2 is FQNEAQ (reference sequence). The CDR3 is made up of 14 amino acids. The chain's CDR3 is CASRGQGSNQPQHF. Here the CDR3 DNA reads TGTGCCAGCAGGGGACAGGGGAGCAATCAGCCCCAGCATTTT.

The V gene is TRBV12-3 or TRBV12-4, the J gene TRBJ1-2; maybe TRBD1 (6 bases). With 2 bases removed from V and 6 bases from J, the gap between germline ends came to 10 bases. This CDR3 spans 13 amino acids. In nucleotides, the CDR3 is TGTGCCAGCAGTTTATTCCAGGGGAATGGCTACACCTTC. Encoded protein: CASSLFQGNGYTF.

The genes are TRBV14 and TRBJ2-5; D gene ambiguous. The germline V and J ends were trimmed by 1 base and 4 bases, with 4 bases remaining between them. There are 12 residues in the CDR3. CDR1 is SGHDN, CDR2 FVKESK, per germline. CDR3 region: CASSQVRETQYF. CDR3 bases: TGTGCCAGCAGCCAAGTTCGAGAGACCCAGTACTTC. The entire variable domain, with the rest obtained from reference TRBV14 and TRBJ2-5, is as follows: EAGVTQFPSHSVIEKGQTVTLRCDPISGHDNLYWYRRVMGKEIKFLLHFVKESKQDESGMPNNRFLAERTGGTYSTLKVQPAELEDSGVYFCASSQVRETQYFGPGTRLLVL.

J is TRBJ1-2 and V is TRBV27; D perhaps matches TRBD1 (6 bases). CDR1 and CDR2 from the germline V gene are MNHEY and SMNVEV (reference sequence). V was trimmed by 6 bases and J by 5 bases, leaving 16 bases between them. The CDR3 totals 14 residues. The CDR3 coding sequence is TGTGCCAGCAGACAGGGACGGCAAGGGTATGGCTACACCTTC. It codes for CASRQGRQGYGYTF.

The chain joins TRBV5-1 to TRBJ1-2, with 8 bases identical to TRBD1. This CDR3 is built from 14 residues. Looked up from germline, CDR1 is SGHRS and CDR2 is YFSETQ. After removal of 6 bases from V and 4 bases from J, the junction contained 8 bases not matched to a gene. CDR3 sequence reads: CASTLDRAAYGYTF. Written as DNA, the CDR3 is TGCGCCAGCACCCTGGACAGGGCTGCCTATGGCTACACCTTC.

The chain couples TRBV19 to TRBJ1-1; no clear D gene. Germline CDR1 is LNHDA and CDR2 is SQIVND (reference sequence). The CDR3 spans 15 residues. Trimming took 4 bases from V and 0 from J, leaving 12 bases between them. The CDR3 nucleotides read TGTGCCAGTAGTACCCGGCAGGCCGTGAACACTGAAGCTTTCTTT. This sequence encodes CASSTRQAVNTEAFF.

The DNA of the CDR3 is TGCGCCAGCAGCTTGAACAACCCCGGGTCGAACACTGAAGCTTTCTTT. This codes for CASSLNNPGSNTEAFF. This chain connects TRBV5-1 to TRBJ1-1; the D is unclear. The CDR3 has 16 residues. Germline lookup yields CDR1 SGHRS and CDR2 YFSETQ. The V and J ends lost 1 base and 1 base respectively, with 14 bases between them.

The genes are TRBV7-2 and TRBJ1-5; D perhaps matches TRBD1 (5 bases). The V end was cut by 1 base, the J end by 3 bases, with 10 bases between. Germline CDR1 reads SGHTA; CDR2 reads FQGNSA. The CDR3 is 15 residues long. CDR3 in DNA: TGTGCCAGCAGCTTAGGGGCCGGACACAATCAGCCCCAGCATTTT. Amino acid sequence: CASSLGAGHNQPQHF.

This chain joins TRBV6-2 or TRBV6-3 and TRBJ1-2; TRBD1 matches 10 bases. Unmatched junction bases numbered 0, after V lost 0 bases and J lost 2 bases. Germline lookup yields CDR1 MNHEY and CDR2 SVGEGT. The CDR3 has 15 amino acids. The CDR3 sequence: CASSYSTGGNYGYTF. CDR3 in DNA: TGTGCCAGCAGTTACTCGACAGGGGGCAACTATGGCTACACCTTC.

The chain recombines TRBV2 with TRBJ1-2; 11 bases match TRBD1. V lost 4 bases and J lost 10; bases outside the gene matches: 2. The germline V gene encodes CDR1 SNHLY and CDR2 FYNNEI. The CDR3 runs to 12 residues. The CDR3 spells CASSGDRGVYTF. The CDR3 DNA sequence: TGTGCCAGCAGTGGGGACAGGGGGGTCTACACCTTC.

This sequence joins TRBV3-1 (or the pseudogene TRBV3-2) and TRBJ2-7; perhaps TRBD2 as D (6 bases). The V gene lost 0 bases and the J gene lost 5 bases, with 17 bases spanning the gap. The CDR3 loop spans 16 amino acids. CDR1 is LGHDT and CDR2 is YNNKEL in the germline V gene (reference sequence). CDR3 sequence reads: CASSQDLGTLDHEQYF. CDR3 sequence (DNA): TGTGCCAGCAGCCAAGATTTGGGGACTCTGGACCACGAGCAGTACTTC.

The chain combines TRBV7-9 with TRBJ1-4; D perhaps matches TRBD1 (5 bases). The CDR3 is 15 residues long. The ends were cut back, 5 bases at V and 8 bases at J, with 18 bases in the middle. The germline CDR1 and CDR2 sequences are SEHNR and FQNEAQ (reference sequence). In nucleotides, the CDR3 is TGTGCCAGCAGCGGGTTCAGGGTTGCTGGGGAAAAACTGTTTTTT. Translated, it gives CASSGFRVAGEKLFF.

The chain joins TRBV27 to TRBJ1-2; the match to TRBD1 covers 9 bases. The CDR3 consists of 13 residues. The V segment lost 6 bases and the J segment 9 bases; nucleotides outside the gene matches: 8. The germline gives CDR1 MNHEY, CDR2 SMNVEV (reference sequence). CDR3 bases: TGTGCCAGCAGCCTGGGACAGGGAGGGAGCTACACCTTC. Translation: CASSLGQGGSYTF.

This rearrangement joins TRBV7-2 to TRBJ1-3, with D possibly being TRBD1 (6 bases). CDR3 length: 16 amino acids. Trimming took off 5 bases at V and 2 bases at J, with 16 bases between the two ends. Germline lookup yields CDR1 SGHTA and CDR2 FQGNSA. CDR3 protein: CASSPRGGAAGNTIYF. CDR3 sequence (DNA): TGTGCCAGCAGCCCAAGAGGGGGGGCTGCTGGAAACACCATATATTTT.

The chain combines TRBV2 with TRBJ1-1; the D gene is possibly TRBD1 (5 bases). Trimming shortened V by 2 bases and J by 0 bases, and 10 bases separated the two germline ends. The germline V gene encodes CDR1 SNHLY and CDR2 FYNNEI. The CDR3 runs to 15 residues. The CDR3 protein is CASSELRGLNTEAFF. CDR3 coding DNA: TGTGCCAGCAGTGAATTAAGGGGCCTGAACACTGAAGCTTTCTTT.